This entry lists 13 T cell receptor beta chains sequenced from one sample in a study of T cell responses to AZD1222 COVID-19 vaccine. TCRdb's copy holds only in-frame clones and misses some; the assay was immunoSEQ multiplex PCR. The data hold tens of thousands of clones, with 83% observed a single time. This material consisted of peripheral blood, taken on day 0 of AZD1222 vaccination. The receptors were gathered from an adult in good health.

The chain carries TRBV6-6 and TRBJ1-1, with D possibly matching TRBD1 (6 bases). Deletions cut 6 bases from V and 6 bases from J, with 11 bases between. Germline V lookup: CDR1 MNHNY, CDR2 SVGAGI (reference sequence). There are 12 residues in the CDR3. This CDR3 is CASSHRVSEAFF. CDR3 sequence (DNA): TGTGCCAGCAGCCACAGGGTATCTGAAGCTTTCTTT.

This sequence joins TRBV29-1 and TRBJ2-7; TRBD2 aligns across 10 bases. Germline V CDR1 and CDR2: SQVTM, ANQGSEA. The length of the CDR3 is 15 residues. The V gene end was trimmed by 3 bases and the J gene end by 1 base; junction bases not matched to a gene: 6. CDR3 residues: CSVEYELAGSYEQYF. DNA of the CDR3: TGCAGCGTTGAGTACGAACTAGCGGGATCCTACGAGCAGTACTTC.

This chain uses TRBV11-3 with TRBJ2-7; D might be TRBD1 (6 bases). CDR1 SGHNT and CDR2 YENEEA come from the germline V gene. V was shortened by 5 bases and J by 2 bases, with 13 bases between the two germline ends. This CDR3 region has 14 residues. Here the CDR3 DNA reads TGTGCCAGCAGCCGAGGACAGTCCCCCTACGAGCAGTACTTC. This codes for CASSRGQSPYEQYF.

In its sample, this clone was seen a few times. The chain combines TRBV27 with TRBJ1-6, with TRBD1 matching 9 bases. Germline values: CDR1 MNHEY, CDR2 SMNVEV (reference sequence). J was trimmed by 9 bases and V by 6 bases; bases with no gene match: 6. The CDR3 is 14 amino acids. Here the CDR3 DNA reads TGTGCCAGCAGGTGGGGACAGGGCACTTCACCCCTCCACTTT. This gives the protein CASRWGQGTSPLHF.

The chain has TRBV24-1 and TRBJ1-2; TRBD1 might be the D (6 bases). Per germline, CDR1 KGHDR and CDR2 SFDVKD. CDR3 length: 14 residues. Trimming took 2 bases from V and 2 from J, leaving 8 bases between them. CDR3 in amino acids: CATSDSGGNYGYTF. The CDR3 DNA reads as TGTGCCACCAGTGATTCCGGGGGCAACTATGGCTACACCTTC.

The CDR3 nucleotides are TGTGCCAGCAGCCCGGACAGGTTTAATGAAAAACTGTTTTTT. Translated, it gives CASSPDRFNEKLFF. The V call is TRBV7-2, the J call TRBJ1-4, with TRBD1 matching 7 bases. The CDR3 has 14 residues. Trimming took 5 bases from V and 4 from J; bases not matched to a gene: 4. CDR1 is SGHTA and CDR2 is FQGNSA in the germline V gene.

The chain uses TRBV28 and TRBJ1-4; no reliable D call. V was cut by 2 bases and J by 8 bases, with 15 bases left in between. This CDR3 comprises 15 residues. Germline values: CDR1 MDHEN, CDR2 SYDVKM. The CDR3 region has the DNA TGTGCCAGCAGTTTAACGGGCAGAGGAAGCGAAAAACTGTTTTTT. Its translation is CASSLTGRGSEKLFF.

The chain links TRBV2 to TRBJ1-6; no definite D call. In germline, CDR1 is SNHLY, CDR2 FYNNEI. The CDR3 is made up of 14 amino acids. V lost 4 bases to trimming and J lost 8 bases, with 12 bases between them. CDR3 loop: CASSGPSGDSPLHF. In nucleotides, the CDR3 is TGTGCCAGCAGTGGGCCTTCGGGTGATTCACCCCTCCACTTT.

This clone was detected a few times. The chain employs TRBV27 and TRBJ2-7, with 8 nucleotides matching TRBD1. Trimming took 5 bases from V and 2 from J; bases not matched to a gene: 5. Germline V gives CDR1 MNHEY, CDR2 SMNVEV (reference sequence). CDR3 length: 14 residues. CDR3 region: CASSPLDRAYEQYF. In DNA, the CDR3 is TGTGCCAGCAGTCCTTTGGACAGGGCCTACGAGCAGTACTTC.

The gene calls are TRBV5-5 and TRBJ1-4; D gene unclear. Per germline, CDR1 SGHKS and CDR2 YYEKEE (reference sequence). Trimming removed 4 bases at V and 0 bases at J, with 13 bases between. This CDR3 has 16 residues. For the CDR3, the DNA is TGTGCCAGCAGCCCGCGGACGGAAGCAACTAATGAAAAACTGTTTTTT. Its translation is CASSPRTEATNEKLFF.

CDR3 nucleotides: TGTGCCAGTAGTATACAGGGGGTCACGTCCTACGAGCAGTACTTC. It specifies CASSIQGVTSYEQYF. The V gene is TRBV19, the J gene TRBJ2-7, with TRBD1 matching over 7 bases. The CDR3 is made up of 15 amino acids. V dropped 2 bases and J dropped 1; count of bases not matched to a gene: 5. The germline V gene has CDR1 LNHDA and CDR2 SQIVND (reference sequence).

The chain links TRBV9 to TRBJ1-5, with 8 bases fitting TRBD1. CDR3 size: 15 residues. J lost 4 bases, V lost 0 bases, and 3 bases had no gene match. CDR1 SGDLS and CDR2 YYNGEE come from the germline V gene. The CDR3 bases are TGTGCCAGCAGCGTAGGACAGGGGCCGAATCAGCCCCAGCATTTT. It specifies CASSVGQGPNQPQHF.

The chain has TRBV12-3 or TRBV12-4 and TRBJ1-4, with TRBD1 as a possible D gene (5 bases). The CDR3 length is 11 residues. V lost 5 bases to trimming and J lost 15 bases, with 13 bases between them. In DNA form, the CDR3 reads TGTGCCAGCAGTGGGGGTGGAGAGGTGTTTTTT. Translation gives CASSGGGEVFF.